This TCR beta chain was profiled in a study of T cells in Graves' hyperthyroidism and ophthalmopathy. Clinical symptoms, serum thyroxine and TRAb, thyroid ultrasound and orbital computed tomography were used for the diagnoses. PBMCs were derived from around 10 ml fresh peripheral blood. Study-level results: The model forecast ophthalmopathy, anticipating it by a median 6.5 months before onset.

The junction had 3 bases not matched to a gene; V was cut back by 1 base and J by 4 bases. Germline V gene data show CDR1 as LGHDT and CDR2 as YNNKEL (reference sequence). This CDR3 is 14 amino acids long. This clonotype was seen many times. Its cognate antigen is unknown. Amplified TCR beta CDR3 regions came from RNA transcripts. The TCR CDR3 first-round RT-PCR relied on the HTBI primer set. TCRdb called the multiplex PCR reads again in MiXCR, with one record for every CDR3 protein. Of 530,000 or so distinct CDR3 sequences in the sample, roughly a sixth were seen once. Sequencing input: blood. The chain uses TRBV3-1 and TRBJ2-7, with TRBD1 matching 8 bases. The TCR originated in a woman aged 18-29 years with Graves' ophthalmopathy. CDR3 in DNA: TGTGCCAGCAGCCAAGTGGGGACAGGTTACGAGCAGTACTTC. It is translated as CASSQVGTGYEQYF.